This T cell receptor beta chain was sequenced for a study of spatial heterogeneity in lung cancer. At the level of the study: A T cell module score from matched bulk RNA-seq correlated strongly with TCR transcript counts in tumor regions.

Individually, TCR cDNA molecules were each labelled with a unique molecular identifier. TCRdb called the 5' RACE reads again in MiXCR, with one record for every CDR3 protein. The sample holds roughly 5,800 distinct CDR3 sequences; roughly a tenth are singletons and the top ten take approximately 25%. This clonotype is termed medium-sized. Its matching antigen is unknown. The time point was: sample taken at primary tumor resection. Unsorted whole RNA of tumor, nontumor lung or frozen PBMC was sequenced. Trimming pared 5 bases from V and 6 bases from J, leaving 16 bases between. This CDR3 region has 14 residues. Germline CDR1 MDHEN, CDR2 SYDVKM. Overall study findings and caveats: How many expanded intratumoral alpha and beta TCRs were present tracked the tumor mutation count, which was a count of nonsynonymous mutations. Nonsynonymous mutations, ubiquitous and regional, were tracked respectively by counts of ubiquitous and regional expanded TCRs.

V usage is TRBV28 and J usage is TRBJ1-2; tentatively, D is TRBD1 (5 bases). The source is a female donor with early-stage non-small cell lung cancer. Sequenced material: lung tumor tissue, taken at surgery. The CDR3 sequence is CASSPPRGENGYTF. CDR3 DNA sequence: TGTGCCAGCAGTCCCCCCCGAGGGGAAAATGGCTACACCTTC.